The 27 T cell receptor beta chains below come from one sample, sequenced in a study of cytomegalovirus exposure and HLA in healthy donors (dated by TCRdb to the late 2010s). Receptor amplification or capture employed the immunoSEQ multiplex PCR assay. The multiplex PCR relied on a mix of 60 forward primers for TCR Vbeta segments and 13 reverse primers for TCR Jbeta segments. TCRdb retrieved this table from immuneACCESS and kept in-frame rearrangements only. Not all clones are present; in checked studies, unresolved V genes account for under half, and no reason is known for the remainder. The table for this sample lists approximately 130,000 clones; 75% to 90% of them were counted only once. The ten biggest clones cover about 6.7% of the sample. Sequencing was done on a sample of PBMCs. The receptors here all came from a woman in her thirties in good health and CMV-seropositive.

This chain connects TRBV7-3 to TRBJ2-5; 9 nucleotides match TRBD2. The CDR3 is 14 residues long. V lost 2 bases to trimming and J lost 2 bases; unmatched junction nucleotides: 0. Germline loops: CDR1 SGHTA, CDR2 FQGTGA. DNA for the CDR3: TGTGCCAGCAGCTTAGCGGGGGGGCAAGAGACCCAGTACTTC. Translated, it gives CASSLAGGQETQYF. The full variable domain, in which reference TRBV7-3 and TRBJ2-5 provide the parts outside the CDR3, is GAGVSQTPSNKVTEKGKYVELRCDPISGHTALYWYRQSLGQGPEFLIYFQGTGAADDSGLPNDRFFAVRPEGSVSTLKIQRTERGDSAVYLCASSLAGGQETQYFGPGTRLLVL.

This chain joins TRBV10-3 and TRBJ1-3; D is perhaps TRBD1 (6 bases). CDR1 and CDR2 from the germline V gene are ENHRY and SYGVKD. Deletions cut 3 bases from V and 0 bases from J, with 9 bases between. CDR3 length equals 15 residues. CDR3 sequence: CAISDTTGSGNTIYF. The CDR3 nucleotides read TGTGCCATCAGTGATACGACAGGCTCTGGAAACACCATATATTTT.

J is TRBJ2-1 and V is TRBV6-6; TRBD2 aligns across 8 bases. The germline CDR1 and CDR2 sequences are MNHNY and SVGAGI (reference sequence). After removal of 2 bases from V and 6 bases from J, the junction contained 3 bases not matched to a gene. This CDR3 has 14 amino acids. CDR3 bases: TGTGCCAGCAGTTACGGAACTAGCGGCAATGAGCAGTTCTTC. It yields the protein CASSYGTSGNEQFF.

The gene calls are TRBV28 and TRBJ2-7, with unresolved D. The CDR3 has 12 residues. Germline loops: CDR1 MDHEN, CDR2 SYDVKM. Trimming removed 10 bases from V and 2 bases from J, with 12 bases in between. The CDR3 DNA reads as TGTGCCACCCGTGAGTCTGCCTACGAGCAGTACTTC. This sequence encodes CATRESAYEQYF.

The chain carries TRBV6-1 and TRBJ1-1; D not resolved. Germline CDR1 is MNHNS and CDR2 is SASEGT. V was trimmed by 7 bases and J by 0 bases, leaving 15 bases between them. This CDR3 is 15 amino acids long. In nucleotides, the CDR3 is TGTGCCAGCACCCCGCGAGGGCGATTGAACACTGAAGCTTTCTTT. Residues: CASTPRGRLNTEAFF.

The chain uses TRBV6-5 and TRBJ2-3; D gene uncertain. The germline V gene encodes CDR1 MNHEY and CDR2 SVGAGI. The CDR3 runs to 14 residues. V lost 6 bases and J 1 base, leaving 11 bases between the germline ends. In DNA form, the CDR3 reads TGTGCCAGCAGCCTGTCTCGTGGCACAGATACGCAGTATTTT. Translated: CASSLSRGTDTQYF.

The CDR3 DNA follows: TGTGCCAGCAGCGTAGGGACAGGGCCCAACGAGCAGTACTTC. Residues: CASSVGTGPNEQYF. J is TRBJ2-7 and V is TRBV9, with 8 bases matching TRBD1. Germline values: CDR1 SGDLS, CDR2 YYNGEE. The V segment lost 0 bases and the J segment 5 bases; nucleotides outside the gene matches: 4. CDR3 length: 14 amino acids.

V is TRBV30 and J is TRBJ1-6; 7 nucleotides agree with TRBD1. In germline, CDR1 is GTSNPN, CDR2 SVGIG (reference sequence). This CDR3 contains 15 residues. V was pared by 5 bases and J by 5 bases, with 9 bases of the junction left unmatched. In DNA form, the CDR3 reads TGTGCCTGGGGAAACCTAGACAGGGATAATTCACCCCTCCACTTT. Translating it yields CAWGNLDRDNSPLHF.

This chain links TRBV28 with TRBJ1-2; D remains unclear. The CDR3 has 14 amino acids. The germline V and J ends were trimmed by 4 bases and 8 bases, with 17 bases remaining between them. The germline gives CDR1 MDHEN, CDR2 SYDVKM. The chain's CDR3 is CASSSGNSPAGYTF. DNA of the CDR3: TGTGCCAGCAGTTCGGGGAACAGCCCGGCGGGCTACACCTTC.

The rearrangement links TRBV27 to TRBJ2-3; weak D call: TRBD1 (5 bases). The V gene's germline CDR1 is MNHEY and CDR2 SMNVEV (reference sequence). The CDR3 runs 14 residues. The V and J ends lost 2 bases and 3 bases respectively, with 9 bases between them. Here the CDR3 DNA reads TGTGCCAGCAGTTTACGGCAGGGTACAGATACGCAGTATTTT. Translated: CASSLRQGTDTQYF.

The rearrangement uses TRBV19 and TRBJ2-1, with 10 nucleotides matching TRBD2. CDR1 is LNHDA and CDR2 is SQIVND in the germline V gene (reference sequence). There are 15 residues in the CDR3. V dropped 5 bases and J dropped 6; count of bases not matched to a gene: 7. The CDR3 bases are TGTGCCAGTAGTGCCCCCGGGACTAGCGTCAATGAGCAGTTCTTC. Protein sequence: CASSAPGTSVNEQFF.

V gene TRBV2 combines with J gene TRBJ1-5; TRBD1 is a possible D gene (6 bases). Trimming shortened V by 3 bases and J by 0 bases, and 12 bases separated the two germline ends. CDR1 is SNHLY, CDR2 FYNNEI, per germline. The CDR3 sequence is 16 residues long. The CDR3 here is CASSDLGAYSNQPQHF. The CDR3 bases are TGTGCCAGCAGTGACTTGGGGGCGTATAGCAATCAGCCCCAGCATTTT. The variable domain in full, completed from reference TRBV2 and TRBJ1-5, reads EPEVTQTPSHQVTQMGQEVILRCVPISNHLYFYWYRQILGQKVEFLVSFYNNEISEKSEIFDDQFSVERPDGSNFTLKIRSTKLEDSAMYFCASSDLGAYSNQPQHFGDGTRLSIL.

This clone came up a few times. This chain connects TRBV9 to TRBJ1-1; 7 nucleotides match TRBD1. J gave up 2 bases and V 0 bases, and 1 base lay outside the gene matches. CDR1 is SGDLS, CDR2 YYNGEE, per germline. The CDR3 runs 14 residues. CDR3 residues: CASSVGTGNTEAFF. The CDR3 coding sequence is TGTGCCAGCAGCGTAGGGACAGGTAACACTGAAGCTTTCTTT.

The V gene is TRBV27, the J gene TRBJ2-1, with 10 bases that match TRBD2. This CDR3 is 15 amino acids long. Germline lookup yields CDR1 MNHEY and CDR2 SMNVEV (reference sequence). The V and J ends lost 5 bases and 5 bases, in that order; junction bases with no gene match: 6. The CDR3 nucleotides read TGTGCCAGCAGTAGCCTCGGGACTAGCGACAATGAGCAGTTCTTC. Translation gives CASSSLGTSDNEQFF.

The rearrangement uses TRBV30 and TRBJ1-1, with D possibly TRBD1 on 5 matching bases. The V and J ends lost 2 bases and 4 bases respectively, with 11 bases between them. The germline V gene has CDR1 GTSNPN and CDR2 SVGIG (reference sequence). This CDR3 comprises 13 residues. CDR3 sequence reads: CAWSKQASTEAFF. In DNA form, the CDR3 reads TGTGCCTGGAGTAAACAGGCCAGCACTGAAGCTTTCTTT.

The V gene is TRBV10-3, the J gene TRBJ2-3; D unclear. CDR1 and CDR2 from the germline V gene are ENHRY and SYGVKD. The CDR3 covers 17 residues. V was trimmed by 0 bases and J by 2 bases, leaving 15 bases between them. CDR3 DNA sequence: TGTGCCATCAGTGAGTCGAAGGCTAGGATATTCACAGATACGCAGTATTTT. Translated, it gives CAISESKARIFTDTQYF.

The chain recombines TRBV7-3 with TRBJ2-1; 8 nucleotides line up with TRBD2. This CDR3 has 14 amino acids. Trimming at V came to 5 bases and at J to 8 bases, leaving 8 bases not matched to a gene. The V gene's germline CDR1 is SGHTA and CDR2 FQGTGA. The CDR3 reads CASSLSGGPDEQFF. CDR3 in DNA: TGTGCCAGCAGCCTCTCGGGGGGGCCAGATGAGCAGTTCTTC.

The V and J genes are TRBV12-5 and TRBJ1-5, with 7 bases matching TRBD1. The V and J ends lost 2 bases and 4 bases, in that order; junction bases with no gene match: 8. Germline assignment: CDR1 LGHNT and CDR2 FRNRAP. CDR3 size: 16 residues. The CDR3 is CASGLSRTGQNQPQHF. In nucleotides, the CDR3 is TGTGCTAGTGGTTTGTCCAGGACAGGACAGAATCAGCCCCAGCATTTT.

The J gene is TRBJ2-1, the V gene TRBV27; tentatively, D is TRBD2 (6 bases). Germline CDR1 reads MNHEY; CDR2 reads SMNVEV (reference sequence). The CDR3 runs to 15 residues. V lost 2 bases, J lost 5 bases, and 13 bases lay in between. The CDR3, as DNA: TGTGCCAGCAGTTTAGGAGGGACTCGACACAATGAGCAGTTCTTC. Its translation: CASSLGGTRHNEQFF.

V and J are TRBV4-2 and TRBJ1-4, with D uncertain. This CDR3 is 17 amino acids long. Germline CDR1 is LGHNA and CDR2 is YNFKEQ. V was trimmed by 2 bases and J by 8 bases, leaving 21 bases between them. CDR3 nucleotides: TGTGCCAGCAGCCAAAAGGAAAATTCCTTCAGAGGGGAAAAACTGTTTTTT. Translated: CASSQKENSFRGEKLFF.

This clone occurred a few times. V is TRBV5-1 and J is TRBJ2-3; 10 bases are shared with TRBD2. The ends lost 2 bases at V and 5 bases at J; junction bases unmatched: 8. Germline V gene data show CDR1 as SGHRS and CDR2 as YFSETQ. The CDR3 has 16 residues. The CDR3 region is CASSFSGGVLEDTQYF. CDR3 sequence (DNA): TGCGCCAGCAGCTTCAGCGGGGGGGTTCTAGAAGATACGCAGTATTTT. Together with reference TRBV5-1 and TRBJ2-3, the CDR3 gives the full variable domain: KAGVTQTPRYLIKTRGQQVTLSCSPISGHRSVSWYQQTPGQGLQFLFEYFSETQRNKGNFPGRFSGRQFSNSRSEMNVSTLELGDSALYLCASSFSGGVLEDTQYFGPGTRLTVL.

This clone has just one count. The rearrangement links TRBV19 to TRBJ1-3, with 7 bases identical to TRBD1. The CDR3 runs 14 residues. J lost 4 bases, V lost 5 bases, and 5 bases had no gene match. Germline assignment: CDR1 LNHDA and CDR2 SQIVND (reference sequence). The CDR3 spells CASSVGTAGNTIYF. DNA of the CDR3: TGTGCCAGTAGTGTCGGGACAGCAGGAAACACCATATATTTT.

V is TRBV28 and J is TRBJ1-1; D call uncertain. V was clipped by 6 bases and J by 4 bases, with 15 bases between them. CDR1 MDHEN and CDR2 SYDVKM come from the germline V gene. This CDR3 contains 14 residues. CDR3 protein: CASSPTKVITEAFF. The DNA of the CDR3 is TGTGCCAGCAGCCCCACAAAAGTGATCACTGAAGCTTTCTTT.

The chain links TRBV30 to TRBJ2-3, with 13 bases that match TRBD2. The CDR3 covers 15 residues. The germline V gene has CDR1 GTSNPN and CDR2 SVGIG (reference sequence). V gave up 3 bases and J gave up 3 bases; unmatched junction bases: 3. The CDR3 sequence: CAWRGTSGVTDTQYF. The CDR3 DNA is TGTGCCTGGAGGGGGACTAGCGGGGTAACAGATACGCAGTATTTT.

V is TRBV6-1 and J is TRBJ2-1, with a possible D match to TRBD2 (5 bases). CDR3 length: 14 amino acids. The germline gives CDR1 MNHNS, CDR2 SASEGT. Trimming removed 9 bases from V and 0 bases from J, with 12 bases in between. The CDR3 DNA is TGTGCCAGTATCCGGGAAGTCTCCTACAATGAGCAGTTCTTC. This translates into CASIREVSYNEQFF.

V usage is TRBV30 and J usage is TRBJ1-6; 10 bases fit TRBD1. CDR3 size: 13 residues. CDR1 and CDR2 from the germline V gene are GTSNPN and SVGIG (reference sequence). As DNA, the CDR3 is TGTGCGGACGGGACAGGGGTTTATTCACCCCTCCACTTT. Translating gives CADGTGVYSPLHF.

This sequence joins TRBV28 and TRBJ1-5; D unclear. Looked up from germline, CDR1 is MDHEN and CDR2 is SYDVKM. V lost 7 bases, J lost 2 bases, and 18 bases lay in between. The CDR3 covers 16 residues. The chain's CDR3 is CASTPPARDGNQPQHF. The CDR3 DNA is TGTGCCAGCACCCCGCCGGCCCGGGATGGCAATCAGCCCCAGCATTTT.